These 26 T cell receptor beta chains originate from one sample sequenced in a study of blood T cells in healthy people across ages. Using a J-beta primer mix together with a sample-barcoded 5' primer, a second PCR was run for roughly 6 to 12 cycles. TCRdb reanalysed the 5' RACE reads using MiXCR and keeps one entry per CDR3 protein. The sample has more than 1,400,000 distinct CDR3 sequences, about 40% seen once. The sample consisted of blood. These receptors were obtained from a woman between 18 and 29 years old in good health.

The rearrangement joins TRBV6-1 to TRBJ2-7; D is unclear. The CDR3 spans 12 residues. The V end was cut by 8 bases, the J end by 1 base, with 9 bases between. Looked up from germline, CDR1 is MNHNS and CDR2 is SASEGT. In DNA form, the CDR3 reads TGTGCCAGCGGGGATTTTTCCTACGAGCAGTACTTC. Residues: CASGDFSYEQYF.

Only a few counts were recorded for this clonotype. This chain links TRBV11-2 with TRBJ2-3; D remains unclear. The CDR3 totals 13 residues. Germline CDR1 reads SGHAT; CDR2 reads FQNNGV. Trimming pared 1 base from V and 6 bases from J, leaving 8 bases between. The CDR3 sequence: CASSLVGWDTQYF. CDR3 DNA sequence: TGTGCCAGCAGCTTAGTAGGCTGGGATACGCAGTATTTT.

This clonotype was picked up a small number of times. V usage is TRBV20-1 and J usage is TRBJ2-3, with 14 bases matching TRBD2. Germline assignment: CDR1 DFQATT and CDR2 SNEGSKA (reference sequence). The CDR3 runs 15 residues. CDR3 nucleotide sequence: TGCAGAGGACTAGCGGGGGGAACCCGCACAGATACGCAGTATTTT. Its translation: CRGLAGGTRTDTQYF.

The chain recombines TRBV6-5 with TRBJ2-7, with a weak D call TRBD2 (6 bases). Germline V lookup: CDR1 MNHEY, CDR2 SVGAGI. This CDR3 is 14 amino acids long. Between the trimmed V and J ends, which lost 6 bases and 7 bases, there was a span of 19 bases. CDR3: CASRRGGSGDEQYF. The CDR3 DNA sequence: TGTGCCAGCAGACGTGGGGGGTCGGGCGATGAGCAGTACTTC.

This clonotype was seen a handful of times. This chain links TRBV7-8 with TRBJ2-3; D possibly corresponds to TRBD2 (6 bases). Trimming stripped 4 bases from V and 1 base from J, with 18 bases between. The CDR3 runs 17 residues. CDR1 is SGHVS and CDR2 is FQNEAQ in the germline V gene. Here the CDR3 DNA reads TGTGCCAGCAGCTCCAGCCGGCTAGCGCGGGGCACAGATACGCAGTATTTT. Translation: CASSSSRLARGTDTQYF. Full variable domain (missing parts from reference TRBV7-8 and TRBJ2-3): GAGVSQSPRYKVAKRGQDVALRCDPISGHVSLFWYQQALGQGPEFLTYFQNEAQLDKSGLPSDRFFAERPEGSVSTLKIQRTQQEDSAVYLCASSSSRLARGTDTQYFGPGTRLTVL.

The rearrangement joins TRBV12-3 or TRBV12-4 to TRBJ1-5; 10 nucleotides agree with TRBD1. J was trimmed by 6 bases and V by 5 bases; bases with no gene match: 10. The CDR3 loop spans 16 amino acids. The CDR3 DNA reads TGTGCCAGCAGTCAATCGGGACAGGGGAGTAGTCAGCCCCAGCATTTT. This sequence encodes CASSQSGQGSSQPQHF.

The chain links TRBV4-1 to TRBJ1-2; 12 bases fit TRBD1. Trimming removed 4 bases from V and 3 bases from J; junction bases left unmatched: 6. Germline-derived CDR1 and CDR2 are MGHRA and YSYEKL. The CDR3 runs to 16 residues. The CDR3 sequence is CASSPYGTGGDYGYTF. DNA for the CDR3: TGCGCCAGCAGCCCGTACGGGACAGGGGGCGACTATGGCTACACCTTC.

This clonotype was seen a handful of times. The chain recombines TRBV10-3 with TRBJ1-1, with 7 bases fitting TRBD1. The V gene end was trimmed by 6 bases and the J gene end by 1 base; junction bases not matched to a gene: 8. The CDR3 has 15 residues. Germline V CDR1 and CDR2: ENHRY, SYGVKD. CDR3 coding DNA: TGTGCCATCAGGGACACCGGGACAGCGAACACTGAAGCTTTCTTT. Its protein is CAIRDTGTANTEAFF.

The chain has TRBV28 and TRBJ1-1, with D maybe TRBD1 (6 bases). The CDR3 loop spans 13 amino acids. V lost 5 bases and J lost 9, with 16 bases in between. Per germline, CDR1 MDHEN and CDR2 SYDVKM. The CDR3 sequence: CASSPQGGDKAFF. The CDR3 bases are TGTGCCAGCAGTCCCCAAGGGGGGGACAAAGCTTTCTTT.

V and J are TRBV9 and TRBJ1-6; 7 bases are a match to TRBD1. The germline gives CDR1 SGDLS, CDR2 YYNGEE. V gave up 3 bases and J gave up 14 bases; unmatched junction bases: 14. CDR3 length: 15 residues. DNA for the CDR3: TGTGCCAGCAGCGGACAGGGAAGCATGTCTGGATCCCTCCACTTT. Amino acids: CASSGQGSMSGSLHF.

This clonotype is a singleton in its sample. The chain is built from TRBV7-3 and TRBJ2-3, with 10 bases fitting TRBD2. Germline values: CDR1 SGHTA, CDR2 FQGTGA. The CDR3 is 15 residues long. J gave up 3 bases and V 5 bases, and 5 bases lay outside the gene matches. CDR3 sequence (DNA): TGTGCCAGCAGCACCCCGGGACTAGCGACAGATACGCAGTATTTT. It yields the protein CASSTPGLATDTQYF. Full variable domain (outside the CDR3, taken from reference TRBV7-3 and TRBJ2-3): GAGVSQTPSNKVTEKGKYVELRCDPISGHTALYWYRQSLGQGPEFLIYFQGTGAADDSGLPNDRFFAVRPEGSVSTLKIQRTERGDSAVYLCASSTPGLATDTQYFGPGTRLTVL.

This clonotype was seen only a few times. The CDR3 nucleotides are TGCAGCGTTGAGCTCCGGGACAGGGGGCCTGAAAAACTGTTTTTT. The encoded protein is CSVELRDRGPEKLFF. The chain links TRBV29-1 to TRBJ1-4, with 12 bases identical to TRBD1. The CDR3 covers 15 residues. Trimming at V came to 3 bases and at J to 7 bases, leaving 6 bases not matched to a gene. Germline-derived CDR1 and CDR2 are SQVTM and ANQGSEA.

The V call is TRBV5-1, the J call TRBJ2-7; possible D gene TRBD1, 5 bases. The CDR3 runs 13 residues. Per the germline V gene, CDR1 is SGHRS and CDR2 is YFSETQ. Trimming removed 7 bases at V and 3 bases at J, with 14 bases between. Written as DNA, the CDR3 is TGCGCCAGCTCCTTCGACAGAGTCTACGAGCAGTACTTC. Translation gives CASSFDRVYEQYF.

This clonotype has only a few counts. The genes are TRBV6-5 and TRBJ1-6; tentative D call: TRBD1 (5 bases). The CDR3 has 14 residues. Trimming left V 6 bases short and J 5 bases short, with 11 bases between. The germline V gene has CDR1 MNHEY and CDR2 SVGAGI. CDR3 sequence reads: CASRRDSHNSPLHF. CDR3 nucleotides: TGTGCCAGCAGACGAGACAGCCATAATTCACCCCTCCACTTT.

Points on this clonotype: A single base separates this from a much larger clone, so it may be a read error. The rearrangement joins TRBV6-4 to TRBJ2-3, with D possibly TRBD2 on 6 matching bases. CDR1 and CDR2 from the germline V gene are MRHNA and SNTAGT. The CDR3 is made up of 15 amino acids. The V end lost 2 bases, the J end lost 1 base, and 10 bases lay between the germline ends. CDR3 sequence reads: CASSDATGGTDTQYF. In nucleotides, the CDR3 is TGTGCCAGCAGTGACGCGACGGGGGGCACAGATACGCAGTATTTT.

The chain combines TRBV20-1 with TRBJ2-5; D unclear. The CDR3 length is 12 residues. V gave up 0 bases and J gave up 11 bases, with 13 bases separating them. Germline CDR1 DFQATT, CDR2 SNEGSKA (reference sequence). The CDR3 is CSARETVDEQYF. DNA of the CDR3: TGCAGTGCTAGAGAAACAGTCGATGAGCAGTACTTC.

The rearrangement uses TRBV4-2 and TRBJ1-4; D may be TRBD1 (5 bases). The CDR3 loop spans 15 amino acids. V shed 5 bases and J shed 0 bases, with 10 bases lying between them. Germline assignment: CDR1 LGHNA and CDR2 YNFKEQ. The CDR3 spells CASSVGTATNEKLFF. The CDR3 DNA is TGTGCCAGCAGCGTAGGGACGGCAACTAATGAAAAACTGTTTTTT.

This clonotype has a single count. The V call is TRBV5-1, the J call TRBJ2-1, with TRBD2 identical over 7 bases. Germline V gene data show CDR1 as SGHRS and CDR2 as YFSETQ. The CDR3 spans 18 residues. Trimming removed 2 bases from V and 1 base from J; junction bases left unmatched: 12. The CDR3 protein is CASSFSVGGGRSYNEQFF. The CDR3 DNA sequence: TGCGCCAGCAGCTTTTCGGTTGGGGGAGGGAGGTCCTACAATGAGCAGTTCTTC.

This clonotype was found a few times. The chain combines TRBV20-1 with TRBJ1-6; the match to TRBD1 covers 8 bases. This CDR3 is built from 13 residues. With 6 bases clipped from V and 8 bases from J, the junction kept 6 bases outside the gene matches. Germline values: CDR1 DFQATT, CDR2 SNEGSKA (reference sequence). The DNA of the CDR3 is TGCAGTGCCCCGGGACAGGTTGATTCACCCCTCCACTTT. It translates to CSAPGQVDSPLHF.

This chain links TRBV20-1 with TRBJ2-7; D is perhaps TRBD1 or TRBD2 (5 bases each). Looked up from germline, CDR1 is DFQATT and CDR2 is SNEGSKA (reference sequence). The CDR3 is made up of 14 amino acids. V lost 3 bases and J 0 bases, leaving 12 bases between the germline ends. The CDR3 coding sequence is TGCAGTGCTAGTCGGCAGGGAGCCTCCTACGAGCAGTACTTC. Its translation is CSASRQGASYEQYF.

This clonotype came up many times. This chain links TRBV25-1 with TRBJ2-7; unclear D gene. The germline V and J ends were trimmed by 4 bases and 6 bases, with 7 bases remaining between them. Germline CDR1 MGHDK, CDR2 SYGVNS. This CDR3 comprises 11 residues. CDR3 bases: TGTGCCAGCAGTGGGGGTGGCGAGCAGTACTTC. Residues: CASSGGGEQYF.

The chain recombines TRBV28 with TRBJ1-5; tentative D call: TRBD1 (5 bases). CDR1 and CDR2 (germline): MDHEN, SYDVKM. This CDR3 is built from 16 residues. V lost 7 bases and J 1 base, leaving 17 bases between the germline ends. CDR3 in amino acids: CASTKIGAGSNQPQHF. For the CDR3, the DNA is TGTGCCAGCACCAAGATCGGGGCCGGAAGCAATCAGCCCCAGCATTTT. The full variable domain, its missing parts supplied by reference TRBV28 and TRBJ1-5, is DVKVTQSSRYLVKRTGEKVFLECVQDMDHENMFWYRQDPGLGLRLIYFSYDVKMKEKGDIPEGYSVSREKKERFSLILESASTNQTSMYLCASTKIGAGSNQPQHFGDGTRLSIL.

This clonotype came up a few times. The chain is built from TRBV7-9 and TRBJ2-1; the D gene is possibly TRBD1 (6 bases). CDR1 and CDR2 (germline): SEHNR, FQNEAQ (reference sequence). Deletions cut 2 bases from V and 8 bases from J, with 10 bases between. The CDR3 is made up of 13 amino acids. The chain's CDR3 is CASSLTGYDEQFF. DNA for the CDR3: TGTGCCAGCAGCTTAACAGGGTACGATGAGCAGTTCTTC.

This chain uses TRBV20-1 with TRBJ2-1, with 13 bases lining up with TRBD2. The tail of the sequence fits TRBJ2-7 better, so the J call may be wrong. Germline CDR1 and CDR2: DFQATT and SNEGSKA (reference sequence). The CDR3 extends over 19 amino acids. This chain's CDR3 is CSASRGLAGSGSSYNEQYF. CDR3 in DNA: TGCAGTGCTAGCAGGGGACTAGCGGGATCCGGGAGCTCCTACAATGAGCAGTACTTC.

This clonotype was observed at least ten times. The V call is TRBV29-1, the J call TRBJ2-7, with 9 nucleotides matching TRBD2. CDR1 and CDR2 (germline): SQVTM, ANQGSEA. Losses at the gene ends were 3 bases for V and 5 bases for J; bases not matched to a gene: 8. CDR3 length: 14 amino acids. The CDR3 nucleotides are TGCAGCGTTGATAGTAGCGGGAGTCCCCACGAGCAGTACTTC. Encoded protein: CSVDSSGSPHEQYF.

This chain joins TRBV20-1 and TRBJ2-7, with D possibly being TRBD2 (5 bases). The germline gives CDR1 DFQATT, CDR2 SNEGSKA (reference sequence). The CDR3 has 14 residues. V dropped 0 bases and J dropped 4 bases, with 13 bases sitting between them. The CDR3 DNA follows: TGCAGTGCTAGAGACACGACTAACTCTTACGAGCAGTACTTC. Residues: CSARDTTNSYEQYF.